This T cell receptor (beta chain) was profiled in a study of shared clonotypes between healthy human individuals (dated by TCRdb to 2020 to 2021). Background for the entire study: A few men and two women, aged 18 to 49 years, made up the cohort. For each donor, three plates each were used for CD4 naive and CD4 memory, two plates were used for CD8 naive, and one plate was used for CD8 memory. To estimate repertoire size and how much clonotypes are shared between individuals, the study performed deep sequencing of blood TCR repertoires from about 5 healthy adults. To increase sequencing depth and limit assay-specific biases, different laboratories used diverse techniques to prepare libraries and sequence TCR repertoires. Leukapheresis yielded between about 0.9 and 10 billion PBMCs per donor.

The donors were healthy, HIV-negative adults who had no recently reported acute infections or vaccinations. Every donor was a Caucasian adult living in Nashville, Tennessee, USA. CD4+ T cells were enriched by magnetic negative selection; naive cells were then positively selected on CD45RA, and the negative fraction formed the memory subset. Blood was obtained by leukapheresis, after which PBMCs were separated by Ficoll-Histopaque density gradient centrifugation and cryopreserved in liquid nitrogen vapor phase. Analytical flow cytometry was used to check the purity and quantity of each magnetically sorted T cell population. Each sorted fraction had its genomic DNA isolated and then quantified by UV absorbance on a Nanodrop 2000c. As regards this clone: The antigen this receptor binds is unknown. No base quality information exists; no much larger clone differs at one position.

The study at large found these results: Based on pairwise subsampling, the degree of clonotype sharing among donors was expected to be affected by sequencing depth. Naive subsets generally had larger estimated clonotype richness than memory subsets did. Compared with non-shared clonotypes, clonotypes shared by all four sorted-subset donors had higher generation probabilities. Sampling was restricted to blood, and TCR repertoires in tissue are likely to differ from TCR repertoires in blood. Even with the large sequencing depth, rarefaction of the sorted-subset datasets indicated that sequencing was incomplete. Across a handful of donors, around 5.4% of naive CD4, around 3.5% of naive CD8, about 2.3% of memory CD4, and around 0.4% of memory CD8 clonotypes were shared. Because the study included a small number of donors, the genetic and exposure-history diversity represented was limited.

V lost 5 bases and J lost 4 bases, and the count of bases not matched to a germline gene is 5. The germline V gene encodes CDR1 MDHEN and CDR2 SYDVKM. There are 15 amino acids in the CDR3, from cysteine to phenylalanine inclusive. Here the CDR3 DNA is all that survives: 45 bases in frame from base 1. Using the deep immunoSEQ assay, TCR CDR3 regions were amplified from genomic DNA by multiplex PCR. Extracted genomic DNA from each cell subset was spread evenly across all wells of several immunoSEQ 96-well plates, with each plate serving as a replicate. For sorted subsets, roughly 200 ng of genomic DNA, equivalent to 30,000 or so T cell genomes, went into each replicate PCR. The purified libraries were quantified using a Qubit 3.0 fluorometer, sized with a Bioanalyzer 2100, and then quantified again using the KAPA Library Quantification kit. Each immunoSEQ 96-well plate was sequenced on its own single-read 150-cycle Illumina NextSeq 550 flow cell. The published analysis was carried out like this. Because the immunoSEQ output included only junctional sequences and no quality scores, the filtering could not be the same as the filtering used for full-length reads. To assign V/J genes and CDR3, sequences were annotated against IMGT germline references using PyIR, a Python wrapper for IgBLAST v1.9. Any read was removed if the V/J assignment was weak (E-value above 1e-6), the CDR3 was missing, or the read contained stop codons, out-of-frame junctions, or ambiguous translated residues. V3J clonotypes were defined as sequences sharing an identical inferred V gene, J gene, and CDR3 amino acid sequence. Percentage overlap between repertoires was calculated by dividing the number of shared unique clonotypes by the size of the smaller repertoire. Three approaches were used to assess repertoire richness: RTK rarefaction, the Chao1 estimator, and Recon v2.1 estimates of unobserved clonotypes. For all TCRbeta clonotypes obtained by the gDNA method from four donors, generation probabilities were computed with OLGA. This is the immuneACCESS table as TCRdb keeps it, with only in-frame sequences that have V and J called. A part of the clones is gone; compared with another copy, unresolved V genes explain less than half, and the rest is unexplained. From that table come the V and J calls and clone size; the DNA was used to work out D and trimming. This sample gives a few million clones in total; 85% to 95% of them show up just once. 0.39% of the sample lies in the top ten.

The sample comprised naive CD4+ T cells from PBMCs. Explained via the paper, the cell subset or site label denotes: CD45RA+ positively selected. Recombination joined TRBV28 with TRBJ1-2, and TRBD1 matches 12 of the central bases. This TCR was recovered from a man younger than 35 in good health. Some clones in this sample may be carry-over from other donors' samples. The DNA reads TGTGCCAGCAGTACCGCGGGACAGGGGGCCTATGGCTACACCTTC. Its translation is CASSTAGQGAYGYTF.